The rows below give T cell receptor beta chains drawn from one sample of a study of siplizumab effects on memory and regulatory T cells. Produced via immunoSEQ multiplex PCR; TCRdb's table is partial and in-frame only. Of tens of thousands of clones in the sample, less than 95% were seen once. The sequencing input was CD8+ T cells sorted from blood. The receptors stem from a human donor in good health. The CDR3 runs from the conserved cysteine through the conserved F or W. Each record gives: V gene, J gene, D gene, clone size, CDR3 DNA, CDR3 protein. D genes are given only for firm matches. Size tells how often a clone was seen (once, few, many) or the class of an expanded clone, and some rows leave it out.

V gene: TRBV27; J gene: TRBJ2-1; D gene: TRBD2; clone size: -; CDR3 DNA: TGTGCCAGCAGTTTGCTGTTAGCGGGAGAGGATGAGCAGTTCTTC; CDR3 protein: CASSLLLAGEDEQFF
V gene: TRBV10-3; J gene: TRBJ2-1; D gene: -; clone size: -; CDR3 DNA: TGTGCCATCAGTGAGCCCATGGAGCCCTCAGCGAGTCTCTACTACAATGAGCAGTTCTTC; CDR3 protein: CAISEPMEPSASLYYNEQFF
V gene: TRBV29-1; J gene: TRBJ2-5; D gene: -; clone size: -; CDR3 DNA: TGCAGCGCCTGGGGGCAAAGCCAGTACTTC; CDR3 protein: CSAWGQSQYF
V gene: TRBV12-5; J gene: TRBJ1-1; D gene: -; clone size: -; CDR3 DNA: TGTGCTAGTGGTTTGTGGACTGAAGCTTTCTTT; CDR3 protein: CASGLWTEAFF
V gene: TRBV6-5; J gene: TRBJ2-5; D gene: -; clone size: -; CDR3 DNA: TGTGCCAGCAGTGGGGAGATACAAGAGACCCAGTACTTC; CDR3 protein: CASSGEIQETQYF
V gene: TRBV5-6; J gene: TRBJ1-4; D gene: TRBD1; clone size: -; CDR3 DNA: TGTGCCAGCAGCCTCGGACAGGACCTCAAAAGGGAAAAACTGTTTTTT; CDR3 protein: CASSLGQDLKREKLFF
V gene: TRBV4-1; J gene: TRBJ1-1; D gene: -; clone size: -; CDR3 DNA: TGCGCCAGCAGCCAAGATATGCTGGGAGGAAACACTGAAGCTTTCTTT; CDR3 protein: CASSQDMLGGNTEAFF
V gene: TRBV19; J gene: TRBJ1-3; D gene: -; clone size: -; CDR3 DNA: TGTGCCACGAGGTGGGCGGGGAACCGAAACACCATATATTTT; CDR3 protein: CATRWAGNRNTIYF
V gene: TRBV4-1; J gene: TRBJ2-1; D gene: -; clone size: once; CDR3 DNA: TGCGCCAGCAGCCAAGATAGTGAGCAGTTCTTC; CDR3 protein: CASSQDSEQFF
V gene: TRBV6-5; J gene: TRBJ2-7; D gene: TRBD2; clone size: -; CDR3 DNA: TGTGCCAGCAGTTACGCGGGGGCCTACGAGCAGTACTTC; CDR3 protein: CASSYAGAYEQYF
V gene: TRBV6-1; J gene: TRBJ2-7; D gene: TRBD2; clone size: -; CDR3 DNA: TGTGCCAGCAGTGGACTAGCGGGAAGCTACGAGCAGTACTTC; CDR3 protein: CASSGLAGSYEQYF
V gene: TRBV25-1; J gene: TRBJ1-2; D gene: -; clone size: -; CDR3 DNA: TGTGCCAGCAGTGAATCAGAGATCTCCTATGGCTACACCTTC; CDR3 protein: CASSESEISYGYTF
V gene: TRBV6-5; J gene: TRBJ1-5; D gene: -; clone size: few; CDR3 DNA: TGTGCCAGCAGTTCCCGGGAGAATCAGCCCCAGCATTTT; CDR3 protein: CASSSRENQPQHF
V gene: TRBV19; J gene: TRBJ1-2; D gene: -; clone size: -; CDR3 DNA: TGTGCCAGTAGTATATGGGACTCTTCTGGGGATGGCTACACCTTC; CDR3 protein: CASSIWDSSGDGYTF
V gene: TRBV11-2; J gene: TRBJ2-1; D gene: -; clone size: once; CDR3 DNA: TGTGCCAGCAGCTCGACCCCGGACAGCCTCAATGAGCAGTTCTTC; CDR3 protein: CASSSTPDSLNEQFF
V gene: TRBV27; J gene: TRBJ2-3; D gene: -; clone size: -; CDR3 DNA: TGTGCCAGCAGCCCAGGGAGCTTCCATACGCAGTATTTT; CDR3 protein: CASSPGSFHTQYF
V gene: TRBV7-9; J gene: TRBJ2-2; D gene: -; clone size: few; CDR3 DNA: TGTGCCAGCAGCTTAACAAGTCCGGGTCCCACCGGGGAGCTGTTTTTT; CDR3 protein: CASSLTSPGPTGELFF
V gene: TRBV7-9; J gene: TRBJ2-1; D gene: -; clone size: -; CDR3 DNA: TGTGCCAGCAGCTCCGGATGGGGCAATCTGGTACTTGAGCAGTTCTTC; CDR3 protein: CASSSGWGNLVLEQFF
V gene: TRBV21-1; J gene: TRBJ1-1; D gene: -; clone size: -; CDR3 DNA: TGTGCCAGCAGCCCAGTCCCAGGGGTCACTGAAGCTTTCTTT; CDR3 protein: CASSPVPGVTEAFF
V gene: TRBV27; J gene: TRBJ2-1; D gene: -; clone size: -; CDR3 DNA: TGTGCCAGCAGTTTATGGGGAAGGAGCTCCTACAATGAGCAGTTCTTC; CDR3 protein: CASSLWGRSSYNEQFF
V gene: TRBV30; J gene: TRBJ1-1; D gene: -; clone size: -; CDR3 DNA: TGTGCCTGGAGTGTCGGTGGTCTTAGGGTAGCTTTCTTT; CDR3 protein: CAWSVGGLRVAFF
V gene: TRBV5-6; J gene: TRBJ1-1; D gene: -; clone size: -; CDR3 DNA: TGTGCCAGCAGGTACAGGGATTCGACTGAAGCTTTCTTT; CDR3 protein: CASRYRDSTEAFF
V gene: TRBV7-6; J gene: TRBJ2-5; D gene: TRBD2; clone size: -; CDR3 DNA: TGTGCCAGCAGCTTAGTTGGTCTAGCGGGTGAGACCCAGTACTTC; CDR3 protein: CASSLVGLAGETQYF
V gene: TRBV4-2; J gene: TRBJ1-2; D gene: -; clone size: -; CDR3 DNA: TGTGCCAGCAGCCAAGACCTGCTTAGTTACAGTAAACCGTCGGACTATGGCTACACCTTC; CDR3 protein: CASSQDLLSYSKPSDYGYTF
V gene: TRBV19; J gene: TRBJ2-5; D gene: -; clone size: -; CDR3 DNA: TGTGCCAGTAGTATGTCGGAGACCCAGTACTTC; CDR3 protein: CASSMSETQYF
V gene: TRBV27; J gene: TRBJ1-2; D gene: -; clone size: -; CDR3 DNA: TGTGCCAGCAGCCCACTTTGGGCAGGGAACTATGGCTACACCTTC; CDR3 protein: CASSPLWAGNYGYTF